A single sample gave rise to the 30 T cell receptor beta chains below, sequenced in a study of shared clonotypes between healthy human individuals (TCRdb year 2020). Receptor amplification or capture employed the immunoSEQ multiplex PCR assay. TCRdb limited this immuneACCESS table to in-frame rearrangements with V and J called. A share of clones is missing; checked studies link under half to unresolved V genes, and the rest is unexplained. The sample has 1,400,000 or so clones on record, less than 99% of them singletons. The top ten constitute 0.36% of the sample. Sequencing was done on a sample of naive CD4+ T cells sorted from blood. In light of the paper, this sample's cell subset or site label describes: CD45RA+ positively selected. The receptors shown here come from a man aged 30 to 39 in good health.

The J gene is TRBJ1-2, the V gene TRBV29-1; the match to TRBD1 covers 9 bases. The CDR3 contains 14 residues. The V gene's germline CDR1 is SQVTM and CDR2 ANQGSEA. The V segment lost 4 bases and the J segment 4 bases; nucleotides outside the gene matches: 7. This CDR3 is CSVVIRQGVYGYTF. In nucleotides, the CDR3 is TGCAGCGTTGTAATCCGACAGGGGGTCTATGGCTACACCTTC.

The chain joins TRBV28 to TRBJ1-2; D is uncertain. V was cut by 7 bases and J by 0 bases, with 6 bases left in between. CDR3 length equals 12 residues. Germline lookup yields CDR1 MDHEN and CDR2 SYDVKM. CDR3 protein: CASMGSNYGYTF. The CDR3, as DNA: TGTGCCAGCATGGGCTCTAACTATGGCTACACCTTC.

The chain links TRBV14 to TRBJ2-7, with 7 bases aligning to TRBD1. Trimming took 3 bases from V and 2 from J; bases not matched to a gene: 4. The germline CDR1 and CDR2 sequences are SGHDN and FVKESK. The CDR3 totals 14 residues. In nucleotides, the CDR3 is TGTGCCAGCAGCCAGACAGGGTACACCTACGAGCAGTACTTC. It specifies CASSQTGYTYEQYF.

There are a few counts of this clone. The CDR3 protein is CASSNRAYNEQFF. CDR3 DNA sequence: TGTGCCAGTAGTAACCGGGCCTACAATGAGCAGTTCTTC. The gene calls are TRBV19 and TRBJ2-1, with no clear D. Germline CDR1 and CDR2: LNHDA and SQIVND (reference sequence). The V and J ends lost 4 bases and 2 bases respectively, with 6 bases between them. The CDR3 is made up of 13 amino acids.

With respect to this clone: This specimen includes other DNA sequences encoding the same CDR3. The J gene is TRBJ2-1, the V gene TRBV18; TRBD2 matches 15 bases. This CDR3 has 15 amino acids. Trimming removed 2 bases from V and 7 bases from J; junction bases left unmatched: 0. CDR1 and CDR2 (germline): KGHSH, LQKENI. The CDR3 coding sequence is TGTGCCAGCTCACCAGGACTAGCGGGAGGGAATGAGCAGTTCTTC. Protein product: CASSPGLAGGNEQFF.

V usage is TRBV6-5 and J usage is TRBJ2-7, with TRBD1 identical over 7 bases. J was trimmed by 2 bases and V by 8 bases; bases with no gene match: 3. This CDR3 has 12 residues. Germline values: CDR1 MNHEY, CDR2 SVGAGI. For the CDR3, the DNA is TGTGCCAGCGGGGACAGAGCCTACGAGCAGTACTTC. The encoded protein is CASGDRAYEQYF.

The J gene is TRBJ2-1, the V gene TRBV5-4; 10 bases agree with TRBD2. V shed 3 bases and J 4 bases; nucleotides not matched to a gene: 7. The CDR3 has 16 residues. CDR1 and CDR2 (germline): SGHNT, YYREEE (reference sequence). The CDR3 sequence is CASSYRTSGAYNEQFF. The CDR3 nucleotides read TGTGCCAGCAGCTATCGGACTAGCGGAGCATACAATGAGCAGTTCTTC.

The chain carries TRBV2 and TRBJ2-7; tentative D call: TRBD1 (5 bases). Germline V CDR1 and CDR2: SNHLY, FYNNEI. Trimming cost V 7 bases and J 3 bases, with 13 bases left between them. This CDR3 is built from 13 residues. CDR3 DNA sequence: TGTGCCAGCATGGGGCAAATTATCTACGAGCAGTACTTC. Protein sequence: CASMGQIIYEQYF.

About this clone itself: The germline gene is not matched at one end of the junction; a read error may be the cause. Other DNA sequences in this specimen translate into the identical CDR3. The V gene is TRBV7-7, the J gene TRBJ2-3; D might be TRBD2 (5 bases). CDR1 SSHAT and CDR2 FNYEAQ come from the germline V gene (reference sequence). The CDR3 covers 13 residues. CDR3 protein: CASSLGRTDTQYF. In DNA, the CDR3 is TGTGCTAGCAGCTTAGGGAGAACAGATACGCAGTATTTT. The full variable domain, in which reference TRBV7-7 and TRBJ2-3 provide the parts outside the CDR3, is GAGVSQSPRYKVTKRGQDVTLRCDPISSHATLYWYQQALGQGPEFLTYFNYEAQPDKSGLPSDRFSAERPEGSISTLTIQRTEQRDSAMYRCASSLGRTDTQYFGPGTRLTVL.

The chain couples TRBV29-1 to TRBJ2-5; D is perhaps TRBD1 (7 bases). Trimming left V 5 bases short and J 1 base short, with 11 bases between. Germline lookup yields CDR1 SQVTM and CDR2 ANQGSEA. The length of the CDR3 is 13 residues. The CDR3, as DNA: TGCAGCGTTCGGGGGACAGTCCAAGAGACCCAGTACTTC. Its protein is CSVRGTVQETQYF. Based on the CDR3 plus reference TRBV29-1 and TRBJ2-5, the full variable domain is SAVISQKPSRDICQRGTSLTIQCQVDSQVTMMFWYRQQPGQSLTLIATANQGSEATYESGFVIDKFPISRPNLTFSTLTVSNMSPEDSSIYLCSVRGTVQETQYFGPGTRLLVL.

This rearrangement joins TRBV18 to TRBJ2-2; no clear D gene. In germline, CDR1 is KGHSH, CDR2 LQKENI. The CDR3 has 13 amino acids. The ends were cut back, 6 bases at V and 7 bases at J, with 12 bases in the middle. The chain's CDR3 is CASSSERVGELFF. The CDR3 region has the DNA TGTGCCAGCTCCTCCGAACGGGTCGGGGAGCTGTTTTTT.

The chain uses TRBV19 and TRBJ1-2, with no clear D. The CDR3 is 15 amino acids. Trimming stripped 0 bases from V and 4 bases from J, with 12 bases between. CDR1 is LNHDA, CDR2 SQIVND, per germline (reference sequence). The CDR3 DNA follows: TGTGCCAGTAGTATAGACCGGCAGGCTGCCTATGGCTACACCTTC. It specifies CASSIDRQAAYGYTF.

This rearrangement joins TRBV19 to TRBJ1-2, with no clear D. V was pared by 4 bases and J by 7 bases, with 10 bases between. CDR3 length: 12 residues. Germline V gives CDR1 LNHDA, CDR2 SQIVND (reference sequence). The CDR3 coding sequence is TGTGCCAGTAGTACGGCCGGAGGTGGCTACACCTTC. It specifies CASSTAGGGYTF.

The chain employs TRBV2 and TRBJ1-2; D call uncertain. The CDR3 consists of 13 residues. The germline V gene encodes CDR1 SNHLY and CDR2 FYNNEI. V lost 6 bases to trimming and J lost 4 bases, with 12 bases between them. Here the CDR3 DNA reads TGTGCCAGCAGGAACCTCATGACCTATGGCTACACCTTC. Protein product: CASRNLMTYGYTF.

The rearrangement uses TRBV9 and TRBJ2-1; the match to TRBD2 covers 13 bases. Per the germline V gene, CDR1 is SGDLS and CDR2 is YYNGEE. With V trimmed by 3 bases and J by 7 bases, 10 bases remained unmatched. This CDR3 spans 17 amino acids. CDR3 protein: CASSATSGLAGDNEQFF. CDR3 in DNA: TGTGCCAGCAGCGCGACTTCCGGACTAGCGGGAGATAATGAGCAGTTCTTC.

The gene calls are TRBV5-5 and TRBJ2-7; 9 bases align to TRBD1. Trimming at V came to 5 bases and at J to 5 bases, leaving 8 bases not matched to a gene. The CDR3 runs to 14 residues. Germline assignment: CDR1 SGHKS and CDR2 YYEKEE (reference sequence). CDR3 nucleotides: TGTGCCAGCAGTTGGGACAGGGCCGGCCACGAGCAGTACTTC. This translates into CASSWDRAGHEQYF. Combining the CDR3 with reference TRBV5-5 and TRBJ2-7 gives the whole variable domain DAGVTQSPTHLIKTRGQQVTLRCSPISGHKSVSWYQQVLGQGPQFIFQYYEKEERGRGNFPDRFSARQFPNYSSELNVNALLLGDSALYLCASSWDRAGHEQYFGPGTRLTVT.

V usage is TRBV10-1 and J usage is TRBJ2-1; D uncertain. Per the germline V gene, CDR1 is WNHNN and CDR2 is SYGVQD (reference sequence). The germline V and J ends were trimmed by 6 bases and 7 bases, with 13 bases remaining between them. This CDR3 has 13 residues. CDR3 protein: CASSANGWNEQFF. The CDR3 DNA follows: TGCGCCAGCAGCGCCAACGGTTGGAATGAGCAGTTCTTC.

The chain joins TRBV21-1 to TRBJ2-7; the D call TRBD2 from the table was never checked on the DNA. TRBV21-1 is classified as a pseudogene. The CDR3 runs to 17 residues. CDR3 coding DNA: TGTGCCAGCAGCAAAGACGGCACTAGCGGCGGCCGAGACGAGCAGTACTTC. Its translation is CASSKDGTSGGRDEQYF.

The genes are TRBV29-1 and TRBJ2-7; 7 nucleotides match TRBD2. The CDR3 loop spans 12 amino acids. The germline gives CDR1 SQVTM, CDR2 ANQGSEA. With 7 bases clipped from V and 0 bases from J, the junction kept 3 bases outside the gene matches. The CDR3: CSAGTTSYEQYF. For the CDR3, the DNA is TGCAGCGCCGGGACTACCTCCTACGAGCAGTACTTC.

The chain joins TRBV5-1 to TRBJ1-1; the D is unclear. The CDR3 runs 14 residues. Germline V gene lookup returns CDR1 SGHRS and CDR2 YFSETQ. V lost 1 base and J 1 base, leaving 8 bases between the germline ends. In nucleotides, the CDR3 is TGCGCCAGCAGCTTGAACAGCTGGAACACTGAAGCTTTCTTT. This translates into CASSLNSWNTEAFF.

The chain carries TRBV6-1 and TRBJ1-1; D uncertain. Trimming took off 0 bases at V and 8 bases at J, with 10 bases between the two ends. This CDR3 has 13 residues. Germline lookup yields CDR1 MNHNS and CDR2 SASEGT. CDR3 region: CASSEAYVGEAFF. DNA for the CDR3: TGTGCCAGCAGTGAAGCGTATGTTGGAGAAGCTTTCTTT.

The chain carries TRBV29-1 and TRBJ1-1; D call uncertain. Trimming cost V 0 bases and J 7 bases, with 12 bases left between them. The V gene's germline CDR1 is SQVTM and CDR2 ANQGSEA. CDR3 size: 13 residues. CDR3 region: CSVEDSLGVEAFF. Here the CDR3 DNA reads TGCAGCGTTGAAGATTCCCTGGGAGTTGAAGCTTTCTTT.

This clone appeared once. This sequence joins TRBV2 and TRBJ2-7, with TRBD1 matching 7 bases. Germline loops: CDR1 SNHLY, CDR2 FYNNEI. The CDR3 has 16 residues. Trimming cost V 4 bases and J 0 bases; bases outside gene matches: 9. The CDR3 protein is CASSALGQGVSYEQYF. The CDR3 region has the DNA TGTGCCAGCAGTGCCCTCGGGCAGGGGGTCTCCTACGAGCAGTACTTC.

This chain connects TRBV15 to TRBJ1-3; 7 bases agree with TRBD1. CDR1 and CDR2 from the germline V gene are LNHNV and YYDKDF (reference sequence). V shed 4 bases and J 0 bases; nucleotides not matched to a gene: 6. The CDR3 sequence is 16 residues long. The CDR3 here is CATSIRDSSSGNTIYF. The CDR3 DNA reads as TGTGCCACCAGCATCAGGGACAGCAGCTCTGGAAACACCATATATTTT.

The gene calls are TRBV5-4 and TRBJ2-2; the match to TRBD2 covers 7 bases. CDR1 and CDR2 (germline): SGHNT, YYREEE (reference sequence). The ends lost 5 bases at V and 9 bases at J; junction bases unmatched: 13. The CDR3 sequence is 15 residues long. CDR3 amino acids: CASSPRSGAPRELFF. The DNA for the CDR3 is TGTGCCAGCAGTCCTAGAAGCGGGGCTCCCCGGGAGCTGTTTTTT.

The V and J genes are TRBV19 and TRBJ2-1; D is perhaps TRBD1 (5 bases). The germline V gene encodes CDR1 LNHDA and CDR2 SQIVND (reference sequence). CDR3 size: 15 residues. V gave up 2 bases and J gave up 5 bases, with 13 bases separating them. The CDR3 DNA sequence: TGTGCCAGTAGTATAAGGGGATTCAGGGACAATGAGCAGTTCTTC. Protein product: CASSIRGFRDNEQFF.

The V call is TRBV5-1, the J call TRBJ2-7; 12 bases are shared with TRBD2. The J segment lost 4 bases and the V segment lost 4 bases, leaving 6 bases of the junction unmatched. The CDR3 runs 15 residues. Germline V gene data show CDR1 as SGHRS and CDR2 as YFSETQ. CDR3 residues: CASSLLAGGGYEQYF. The CDR3 DNA follows: TGCGCCAGCAGCCTACTAGCGGGAGGCGGGTACGAGCAGTACTTC.

The rearrangement joins TRBV19 to TRBJ2-7; unclear D gene. From germline, CDR1 is LNHDA and CDR2 SQIVND (reference sequence). This CDR3 region has 14 residues. V shed 5 bases and J shed 0 bases, with 11 bases lying between them. The CDR3 coding sequence is TGTGCCAGTAGTGTGGACGGGTTCTCCTACGAGCAGTACTTC. It is translated as CASSVDGFSYEQYF.

The chain recombines TRBV28 with TRBJ2-1; the D call may be TRBD1 or TRBD2 (5 bases each). The V and J ends lost 5 bases and 0 bases respectively, with 11 bases between them. Looked up from germline, CDR1 is MDHEN and CDR2 is SYDVKM. The CDR3 contains 15 residues. The DNA of the CDR3 is TGTGCCAGCAGTCGAGGGGCGAGCTCCTACAATGAGCAGTTCTTC. It translates to CASSRGASSYNEQFF. Looking up the rest from reference TRBV28 and TRBJ2-1 gives the full variable domain: DVKVTQSSRYLVKRTGEKVFLECVQDMDHENMFWYRQDPGLGLRLIYFSYDVKMKEKGDIPEGYSVSREKKERFSLILESASTNQTSMYLCASSRGASSYNEQFFGPGTRLTVL.

The chain combines TRBV9 with TRBJ2-6; 10 nucleotides agree with TRBD1. V lost 2 bases to trimming and J lost 2 bases; unmatched junction nucleotides: 7. CDR1 is SGDLS and CDR2 is YYNGEE in the germline V gene. The CDR3 sequence is 18 residues long. CDR3 amino acids: CASSVRDRGSAGANVLTF. DNA of the CDR3: TGTGCCAGCAGCGTCCGGGACAGGGGATCGGCTGGGGCCAACGTCCTGACTTTC.